The 3 T cell receptor beta chains below all came from one sample that was sequenced in a study of blood T cell repertoires in COVID-19. Repertoires were generated with immunoSEQ multiplex PCR, while TCRdb's copy carries only in-frame clones and drops some. This table holds 310,000 or so clones, about 82% found once. The sequencing sample was made of peripheral blood. The receptor set was obtained from a woman aged 45-59 years with acute or convalescent COVID-19.

The genes are TRBV24-1 and TRBJ2-7; 10 bases line up with TRBD1. The length of the CDR3 is 17 residues. The V segment lost 5 bases and the J segment 6 bases; nucleotides outside the gene matches: 15. Germline assignment: CDR1 KGHDR and CDR2 SFDVKD. Here the CDR3 DNA reads TGTGCCACCAGTGCCGCCGAGGGGACAGGGGACGGTTCCGAGCAGTACTTC. Translation gives CATSAAEGTGDGSEQYF.

CDR3 sequence: CASSAWTGNNEQFF. The CDR3 DNA is TGTGCCAGCAGCGCCTGGACAGGGAACAATGAGCAGTTCTTC. The rearrangement links TRBV9 to TRBJ2-1, with 8 bases matching TRBD1. The V gene's germline CDR1 is SGDLS and CDR2 YYNGEE. V was clipped by 3 bases and J by 5 bases; unmatched bases: 4. This CDR3 contains 14 residues.

The rearrangement links TRBV4-3 to TRBJ2-1, with D perhaps matching TRBD2 (5 bases). Trimming took 1 base from V and 7 from J, leaving 14 bases between them. The CDR3 is made up of 15 amino acids. Germline V gene data show CDR1 as LGHNA and CDR2 as YSLEER. The CDR3 nucleotides are TGCGCCAGCAGCCAAGGGACTTCCACCCAGAATGAGCAGTTCTTC. Its protein is CASSQGTSTQNEQFF.